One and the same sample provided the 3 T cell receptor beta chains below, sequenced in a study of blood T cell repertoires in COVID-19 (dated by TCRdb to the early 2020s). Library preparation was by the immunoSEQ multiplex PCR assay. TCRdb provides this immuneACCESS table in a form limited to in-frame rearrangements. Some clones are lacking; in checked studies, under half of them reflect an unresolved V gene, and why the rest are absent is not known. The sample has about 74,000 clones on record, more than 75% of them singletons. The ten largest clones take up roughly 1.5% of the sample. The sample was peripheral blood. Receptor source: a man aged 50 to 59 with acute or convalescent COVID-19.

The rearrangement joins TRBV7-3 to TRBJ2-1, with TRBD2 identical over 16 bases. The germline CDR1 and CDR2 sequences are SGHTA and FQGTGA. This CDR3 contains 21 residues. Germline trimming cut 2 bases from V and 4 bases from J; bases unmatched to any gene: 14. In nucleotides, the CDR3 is TGTGCCAGCAGCTTATTCCAGCTGGGGACTAGCGGGAGGGCTACTTACAATGAGCAGTTCTTC. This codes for CASSLFQLGTSGRATYNEQFF.

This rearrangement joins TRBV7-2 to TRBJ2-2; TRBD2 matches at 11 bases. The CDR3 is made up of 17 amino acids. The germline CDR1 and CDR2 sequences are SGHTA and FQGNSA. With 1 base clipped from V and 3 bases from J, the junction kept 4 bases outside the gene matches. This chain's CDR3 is CASSLGLAGGHTGELFF. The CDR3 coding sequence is TGTGCCAGCAGCTTAGGTCTAGCGGGGGGTCACACCGGGGAGCTGTTTTTT.

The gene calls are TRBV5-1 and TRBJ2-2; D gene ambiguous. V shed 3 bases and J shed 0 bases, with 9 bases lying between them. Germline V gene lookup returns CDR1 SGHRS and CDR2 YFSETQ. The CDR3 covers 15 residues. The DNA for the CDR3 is TGCGCCAGCAGCTCGAATCTAGCGAACACCGGGGAGCTGTTTTTT. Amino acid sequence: CASSSNLANTGELFF.